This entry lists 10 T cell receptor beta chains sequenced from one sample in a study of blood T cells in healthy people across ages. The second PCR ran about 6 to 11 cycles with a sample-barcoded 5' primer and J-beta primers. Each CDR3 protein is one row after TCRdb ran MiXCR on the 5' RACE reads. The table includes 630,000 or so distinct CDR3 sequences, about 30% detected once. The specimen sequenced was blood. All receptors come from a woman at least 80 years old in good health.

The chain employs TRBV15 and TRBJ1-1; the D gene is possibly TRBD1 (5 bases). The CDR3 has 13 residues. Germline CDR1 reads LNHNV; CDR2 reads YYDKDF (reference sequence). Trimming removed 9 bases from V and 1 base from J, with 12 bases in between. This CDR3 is CATGVHWNTEAFF. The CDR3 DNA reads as TGTGCCACGGGGGTTCATTGGAACACTGAAGCTTTCTTT. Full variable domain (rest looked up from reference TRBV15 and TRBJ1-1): DAMVIQNPRYQVTQFGKPVTLSCSQTLNHNVMYWYQQKSSQAPKLLFHYYDKDFNNEADTPDNFQSRRPNTSFCFLDIRSPGLGDTAMYLCATGVHWNTEAFFGQGTRLTVV.

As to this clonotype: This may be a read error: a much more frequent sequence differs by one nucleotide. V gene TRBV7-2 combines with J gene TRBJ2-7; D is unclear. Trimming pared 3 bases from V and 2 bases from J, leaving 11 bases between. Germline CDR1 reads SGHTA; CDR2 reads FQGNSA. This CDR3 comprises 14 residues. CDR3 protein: CASSLGRNTYEQYF. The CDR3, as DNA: TGTGCCAGCAGCTTGGGCAGGAACACCTACGAGCAGTACTTC.

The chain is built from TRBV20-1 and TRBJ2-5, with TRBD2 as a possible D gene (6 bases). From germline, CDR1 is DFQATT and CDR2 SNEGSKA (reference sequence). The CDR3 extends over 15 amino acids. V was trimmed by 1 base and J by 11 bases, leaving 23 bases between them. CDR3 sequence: CSARAPGRGRNEQYF. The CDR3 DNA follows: TGCAGTGCTAGAGCCCCGGGGCGGGGTAGAAATGAGCAGTACTTC.

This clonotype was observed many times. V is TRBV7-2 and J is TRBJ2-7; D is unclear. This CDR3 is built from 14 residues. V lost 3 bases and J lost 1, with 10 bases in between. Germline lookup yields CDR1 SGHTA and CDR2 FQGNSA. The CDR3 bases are TGTGCCAGCAGCTTGACACCGGGTTCCTACGAGCAGTACTTC. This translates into CASSLTPGSYEQYF.

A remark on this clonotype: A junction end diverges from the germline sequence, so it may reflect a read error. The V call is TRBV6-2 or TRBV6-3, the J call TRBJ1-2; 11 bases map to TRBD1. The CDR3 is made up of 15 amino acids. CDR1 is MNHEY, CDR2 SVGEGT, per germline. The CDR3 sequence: CAGSYSGQGGYGYTF. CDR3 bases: TGTGCCGGCAGTTACTCGGGACAGGGGGGTTATGGCTACACCTTC.

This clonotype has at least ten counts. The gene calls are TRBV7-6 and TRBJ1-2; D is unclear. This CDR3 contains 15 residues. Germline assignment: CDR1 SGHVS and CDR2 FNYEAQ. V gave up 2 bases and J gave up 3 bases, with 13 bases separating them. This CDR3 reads CASSLSPAPDYGYTF. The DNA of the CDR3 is TGTGCCAGCAGCTTAAGCCCGGCGCCCGACTATGGCTACACCTTC.

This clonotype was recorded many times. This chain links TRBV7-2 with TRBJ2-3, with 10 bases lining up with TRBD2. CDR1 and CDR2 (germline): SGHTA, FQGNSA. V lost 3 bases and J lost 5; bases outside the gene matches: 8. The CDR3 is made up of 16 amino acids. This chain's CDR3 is CASSLDSGGSVDTQYF. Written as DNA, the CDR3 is TGTGCCAGCAGCTTGGATAGCGGGGGGTCGGTAGATACGCAGTATTTT.

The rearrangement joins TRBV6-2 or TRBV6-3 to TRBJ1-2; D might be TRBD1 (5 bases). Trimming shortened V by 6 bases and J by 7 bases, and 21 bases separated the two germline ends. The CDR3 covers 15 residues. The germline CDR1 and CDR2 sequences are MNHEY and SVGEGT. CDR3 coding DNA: TGTGCCAGCAGCCTTACCGGGACCCAGGACGGTGGCTACACCTTC. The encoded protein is CASSLTGTQDGGYTF.

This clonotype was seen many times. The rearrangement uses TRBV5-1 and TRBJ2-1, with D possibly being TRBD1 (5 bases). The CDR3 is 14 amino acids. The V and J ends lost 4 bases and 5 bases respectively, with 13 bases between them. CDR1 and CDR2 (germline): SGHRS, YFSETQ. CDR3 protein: CASSKTDTNNEQFF. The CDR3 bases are TGCGCCAGCAGCAAGACGGACACGAACAATGAGCAGTTCTTC.

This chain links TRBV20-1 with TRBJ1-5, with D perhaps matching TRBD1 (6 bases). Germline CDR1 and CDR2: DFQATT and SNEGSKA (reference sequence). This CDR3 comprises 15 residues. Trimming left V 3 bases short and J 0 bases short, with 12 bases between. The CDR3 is CSARPRGYSNQPQHF. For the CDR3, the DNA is TGCAGTGCTAGGCCCAGGGGATATAGCAATCAGCCCCAGCATTTT.